Described below is a single T cell receptor beta chain sequence and its context. This clonotype was seen only a few times. Its antigen target is currently unknown. Base-call qualities are not available, and no considerably larger clone is one nucleotide away. This entry is derived from a study of identical twins (dated by TCRdb to about 2016). About the study as a whole: To test whether fetal clonotypes persist, the study used deep sequencing on TCR alpha and beta repertoires from monozygotic twins, unrelated adults of various ages, and cord blood. To rule out contamination, replicate twin experiments were performed at different times with different library preparation protocols. Findings and caveats that apply to the study as a whole: Abundant cord blood beta clonotypes carried fewer insertions; young adult naive repertoires showed a weaker similar trend, while memory repertoires showed none. Because the same donors could not be followed over many years, conclusions were based on cross-sectional statistical analysis. In beta out-of-frame sequences, excess twin sharing was weaker, because having fewer shared sequences lowered the signal-to-noise ratio. Invariant T cells such as MAIT and iNKT could partly confound zero-insertion analyses, although diverse VJ usage argued against such confounding for most clonotypes. Out-of-frame TCR alpha sequences shared between twins showed an excess of low generation-probability sequences compared with coincidental sharing between unrelated individuals. Out-of-frame TCR alpha sharing in monozygotic twins was systematically underestimated by recombination models, whereas sharing between unrelated individuals was in agreement with the recombination models.

Receptor amplification or capture employed 5' RACE. Sequenced using an Illumina HiSeq 2000. A universal primer binding site was added through template switching, and the final cDNA carried a unique molecular identifier so that TCR cDNA molecules could be counted accurately. First-strand cDNA for TCR alpha and beta chains was synthesized from specific primers in the conserved constant-segment region. To control for contamination, each cDNA library was double barcoded with a SMART-Mk sample barcode plus Illumina barcodes. Two successive PCR steps introduced TruSeq adapter sequences along with Illumina sample barcodes. TCR alpha and beta cDNA libraries were sequenced on the Illumina HiSeq platform with custom primers. The study's processing was this. Raw reads were processed with MiGEC to extract unique molecular identifiers, and MiXCR was used to determine CDR3 positions. Recombination models were inferred per individual with the repgenHMM and IGoR tools using an EM algorithm. The analysis of shared clonotypes was done with the tcR package in R, with sharing normalized by the product of cloneset sizes. Out-of-frame nonproductive sequences were analyzed to study raw recombination free of thymic and clonal selection effects. TCRdb redid the processing of the public reads, applying fastp at Q25 and MiXCR, and retained in-frame beta chains. Every entry covers one CDR3 protein and lists the most common genes and DNA from its rows. The V and J calls and clone size are TCRdb's, not the authors'. The sample has 500,000 to 600,000 distinct CDR3 sequences on record, less than 25% of them singletons. In total, the top ten clones hold approximately 0.95% of the sample.

CDR1 and CDR2 (SGHTA, FQGNSA) derive from the germline V gene. The CDR3 sequence holds 13 residues, the cysteine and phenylalanine included. Here the CDR3 DNA is all that survives: 39 bases in frame from base 1. V has 5 bases trimmed and J has 6 bases trimmed; junction bases matching no gene number 4. Every donor was a healthy Caucasian. The twin cohort consisted of three pairs of female monozygotic twins, all aged roughly 18 to 30 years. CD4+ and CD8+ T cell populations were isolated with positive isolation kits from Invitrogen. These data were also filed under a second study, of T cells expressing NK-cell markers. Drawing on the second study: Three sorted T-cell subsets (CD3+CD56+NKG2C+, CD3+CD56+NKG2C- and CD3+CD56-NKG2C+) from several donors had their TCR beta-chain repertoires profiled. Among the eight sequenced donors, only one was HCMV-seronegative, while the other seven were HCMV-seropositive. To restrict sorting to alphabetaTCR-expressing T cells, an anti-gammadeltaTCR antibody was added in several experiments. In a handful of donors, the dominant CD3+CD56+NKG2C+ clonotypes were found to rank among the top 10 CD8+ clonotypes and to make up roughly 1.0-8% of CD8+ T cells. Those dominant clonotypes were again the most abundant among CD3+CD56-NKG2C+ cells in a handful of donors, at about 28.3-60.1%. Whether the expanded NKG2C-expressing T cell clones were specific for HCMV antigens was left unclear. Randomly selected healthy volunteers, three men and five women, were used as the eight sequenced donors. A commercial ELISA kit detecting HCMV-specific IgG in serum was used to determine HCMV serostatus. MIGEC was used to demultiplex reads and group the reads by UMI, and MiTCR was used to assemble and quantify clonotypes. To exclude erroneous sequences, any TCR cDNA sequence not supported by at least two reads was discarded. The tcR package was used for downstream repertoire analysis, and clonotypes were matched across fractions by CDR3 nucleotide sequence plus V segment. Antigen specificity was annotated against VDJdb with VDJmatch, allowing one amino acid substitution in CDR3.

The sample taken for sequencing was CD4+ T cells sorted from blood. This TCR derives from a woman aged 18-35 years in good health. The chain couples TRBV7-2 to TRBJ2-3; a stretch of 8 junction bases matches TRBD2. The CDR3: CASSVTGGDTQYF. In nucleotides, the sequence is TGTGCCAGCAGCGTCACGGGGGGGGATACGCAGTATTTT.